The 8 T cell receptor beta chains below all came from one sample that was sequenced in a study of vaccination effects on CD4 cells after COVID-19. Viral peptide pool expansion of antigen-specific CD4+ T cells preceded sequencing in the ViraFEST assay. Subsequent to less than 13 days of culture, CD4+ T cells were isolated. Two-dose BNT162b2 or mRNA-1273 vaccination was given to participants. What these receptors recognize is not known. Clones were sequenced by immunoSEQ multiplex PCR, and TCRdb holds only the in-frame ones, with some missing. The table lists roughly 46,000 clones, 65% to 80% of them singletons. Sequencing was performed on CD4+ T cells from PBMCs cultured with HCoV-OC43 spike peptides, taken after COVID-19 vaccination. Subset here: HCoV-OC43 spike overlapping peptide pool stimulation. These receptors all come from a human donor who received a COVID-19 vaccine.

The chain employs TRBV6-5 and TRBJ1-4; D call uncertain. The CDR3 runs 15 residues. Trimming left V 6 bases short and J 6 bases short, with 17 bases between. CDR1 is MNHEY and CDR2 is SVGAGI in the germline V gene. The CDR3 is CASRSTRVGYEKLFF. CDR3 DNA: TGTGCCAGCAGGTCGACACGGGTGGGATATGAAAAACTGTTTTTT.

The rearrangement links TRBV11-2 to TRBJ2-4; D possibly corresponds to TRBD1 (5 bases). The CDR3 extends over 14 amino acids. V was shortened by 5 bases and J by 0 bases, with 8 bases between the two germline ends. Germline V gives CDR1 SGHAT, CDR2 FQNNGV. The CDR3 sequence is CASSQGLAKNIQYF. DNA for the CDR3: TGTGCCAGCAGCCAGGGCCTAGCCAAAAACATTCAGTACTTC. Supplemented by reference TRBV11-2 and TRBJ2-4, the full variable domain reads EAGVAQSPRYKIIEKRQSVAFWCNPISGHATLYWYQQILGQGPKLLIQFQNNGVVDDSQLPKDRFSAERLKGVDSTLKIQPAKLEDSAVYLCASSQGLAKNIQYFGAGTRLSVL.

The chain recombines TRBV2 with TRBJ2-1; the match to TRBD1 covers 9 bases. Germline trimming cut 6 bases from V and 6 bases from J; bases unmatched to any gene: 9. In germline, CDR1 is SNHLY, CDR2 FYNNEI. The CDR3 totals 15 residues. The CDR3 loop is CASRAPGQGLNEQFF. In nucleotides, the CDR3 is TGTGCCAGCAGAGCGCCGGGACAGGGTCTCAATGAGCAGTTCTTC.

This clone was detected only once. The rearrangement uses TRBV19 and TRBJ1-4; the D gene is possibly TRBD1 (6 bases). The length of the CDR3 is 14 residues. V lost 3 bases and J 5 bases, leaving 10 bases between the germline ends. Germline V gene data show CDR1 as LNHDA and CDR2 as SQIVND (reference sequence). The CDR3 region has the DNA TGTGCCAGTAGTATCGGTGACAGGAATGAAAAACTGTTTTTT. Translation gives CASSIGDRNEKLFF.

This chain uses TRBV20-1 with TRBJ1-6; D not certain. Germline V gene data show CDR1 as DFQATT and CDR2 as SNEGSKA (reference sequence). This CDR3 region has 13 residues. The ends were cut back, 3 bases at V and 7 bases at J, with 10 bases in the middle. For the CDR3, the DNA is TGCAGTGCTAGTAGGGCTACCAATTCACCCCTCCACTTT. Protein product: CSASRATNSPLHF.

The rearrangement uses TRBV5-4 and TRBJ2-1, with D maybe TRBD2 (6 bases). Germline assignment: CDR1 SGHNT and CDR2 YYREEE (reference sequence). The CDR3 length is 13 residues. Trimming cost V 9 bases and J 7 bases, with 17 bases left between them. CDR3 in amino acids: CATDGDSRNEQFF. In nucleotides, the CDR3 is TGTGCCACCGACGGGGACTCCCGAAATGAGCAGTTCTTC.

The DNA of the CDR3 is TGTGCCACCAGCAGAGATCAAGGACAACCTGGGGCATCTACCGGGGAGCTGTTTTTT. Translating gives CATSRDQGQPGASTGELFF. The chain is built from TRBV15 and TRBJ2-2; perhaps TRBD1 as D (5 bases). The germline V and J ends were trimmed by 0 bases and 5 bases, with 22 bases remaining between them. CDR1 and CDR2 from the germline V gene are LNHNV and YYDKDF (reference sequence). The CDR3 has 19 amino acids. The whole variable domain, filled in from reference TRBV15 and TRBJ2-2, reads DAMVIQNPRYQVTQFGKPVTLSCSQTLNHNVMYWYQQKSSQAPKLLFHYYDKDFNNEADTPDNFQSRRPNTSFCFLDIRSPGLGDTAMYLCATSRDQGQPGASTGELFFGEGSRLTVL.

This clone was observed a single time. The chain is built from TRBV10-3 and TRBJ1-2, with TRBD1 matching over 7 bases. The CDR3 has 12 amino acids. Trimming took 11 bases from V and 6 from J; bases not matched to a gene: 9. The V gene's germline CDR1 is ENHRY and CDR2 SYGVKD. The CDR3: CALLTGADGYTF. The CDR3 coding sequence is TGTGCCCTACTCACAGGGGCGGATGGCTACACCTTC.